This T cell receptor (beta chain) was captured in a study of regulatory T cells. The study, taken as a whole, reports: In CD3G-deficient patients, conventional CD4+ T cells were enriched for hydrophobic CDR3 residues at positions 6 and 7.

The primer mix had 52 TRBV and 13 TRBJ primers. Profiling relied on immunoSEQ multiplex PCR, and the TCRdb table lists in-frame clones only, not all of them. The sample has tens of thousands of clones, over 85% seen once. V was shortened by 4 bases and J by 0 bases, with 13 bases between the two germline ends. The length of the CDR3 is 15 residues. Germline V lookup: CDR1 MDHEN, CDR2 SYDVKM. For this clone: Its antigen is as yet unknown.

This TCR was sampled from a child aged 2 to 15 with CD3G deficiency. V gene TRBV28 combines with J gene TRBJ2-7; the D gene could be TRBD1 or TRBD2 (7 bases each). Sequencing input: conventional CD4+ T cells sorted from blood. In DNA, the CDR3 is TGTGCCAGCAGTTCTCCAGGGGGGGTCTCCTACGAGCAGTACTTC. Protein product: CASSSPGGVSYEQYF.